Listed below are T cell receptor beta chains from one sample, sequenced in a study of blood T cell repertoires in COVID-19. Using immunoSEQ multiplex PCR, the repertoire was profiled, and TCRdb retains in-frame clones only, with some absent. The sample lists about 670,000 clones; 85% to 90% were seen once. The sequenced sample consisted of peripheral blood. Receptors originate from a woman aged 18-29 years with acute or convalescent COVID-19. Each CDR3 is given with its conserved first and last residue.

v_gene,j_gene,CDR3aa
TRBV4-1,TRBJ2-7,CASSQDQTYEQYF
TRBV6-5,TRBJ1-2,CASSPGTGKIHGYTF
TRBV30,TRBJ1-2,CAWTARANGYTF
TRBV20-1,TRBJ1-1,CSVKTGVEAFF
TRBV2,TRBJ2-2,CASSEVRLGTGELFF
TRBV9,TRBJ2-5,CASSVATRGPGETQYF
TRBV10-2,TRBJ2-7,CASSYIGASYEQYF
TRBV30,TRBJ1-4,CAWSFGRQGGEKLFF
TRBV12-3/TRBV12-4,TRBJ1-4,CASTHGDEKLFF
TRBV3-1/TRBV3-2,TRBJ2-7,CASSEQGAKQYF
TRBV27,TRBJ2-1,CASSLRWQGTYNEQFF
TRBV5-4,TRBJ2-4,CASTPGDRGKNIQYF
TRBV7-3,TRBJ1-2,CASSPAGGTGGLEGYTF
TRBV19,TRBJ1-4,CASSGPGGGNWDEKLFF
TRBV7-7,TRBJ1-4,CASSPGPGSDEKLFF
TRBV12-3/TRBV12-4,TRBJ1-2,CASSFGAGGYTF
TRBV30,TRBJ2-1,CAWRTQGAGYNEQFF
TRBV9,TRBJ2-7,CASSPRPGQDYEQYF
TRBV6-5,TRBJ2-7,CASSSDSFYEQYF
TRBV30,TRBJ2-1,CAWTFHRGLNNEQFF
TRBV7-9,TRBJ2-1,CASSLNRGPDNEQFF
TRBV7-8,TRBJ2-3,CASSPRTSGGPKSQYF
TRBV30,TRBJ2-5,CAYETGGEATQYF
TRBV6-5,TRBJ2-2,CASSYVGVRTVGELFF
TRBV7-6,TRBJ2-3,CASSSAPADTQYF
TRBV12-5,TRBJ1-2,CASGAGGWNGYTF
TRBV7-3,TRBJ2-3,CASSSGVSSGTFRIGYTQYF
TRBV6-5,TRBJ1-1,CASSYATQGRNTEAFF
TRBV7-9,TRBJ2-1,CASSGGAPNEQFF
TRBV2,TRBJ2-3,CASSRDRGTDTQYF
TRBV7-2,TRBJ2-5,CASSHDRVVRGTQYF
TRBV5-6,TRBJ1-5,CASSLARAGPQHF